Listed below are T cell receptor beta chains from one sample, sequenced in a study of identifying expanded T cells in peripheral blood. The data were produced by immunoSEQ multiplex PCR, yet TCRdb's version contains in-frame clones alone and is incomplete. The sample gives over 85,000 clones, 88% of which show up once; 14% is in the top ten. The source material was blood. The receptors derive from a person aged 18 to 75 in good health. The CDR3 runs from the conserved cysteine through the conserved F or W. The D gene is left open where the match is weak. Clone size is shown for a subset of rows, as once, few, many or a class of expanded clone.

clone size,D gene,J gene,V gene,CDR3 DNA,CDR3 protein
-,-,TRBJ1-5,TRBV19,TGTGCCAGTAGCTGGGGCAGGGTTCAGCCCCAGCATTTT,CASSWGRVQPQHF
-,-,TRBJ1-2,TRBV29-1,TGCAGCGTTGGGGAAATGTATGGCTACACCTTC,CSVGEMYGYTF
once,-,TRBJ1-2,TRBV29-1,TGCAGCGTTGAAGATCAGGGATACTATGGCTACACCTTC,CSVEDQGYYGYTF
-,-,TRBJ2-7,TRBV28,TGTGCCAGCAGCGAGGGGACGGCCAGCTCCTACGAGCAGTACTTC,CASSEGTASSYEQYF
-,-,TRBJ2-1,TRBV6-5,TGTGCCAGCAGTTACCGGGGCAGAACCTACAATGAGCAGTTCTTC,CASSYRGRTYNEQFF
-,TRBD1,TRBJ2-7,TRBV5-1,TGCGCCAGCAGCTGGGACAGGAGGGGATACGAGCAGTACTTC,CASSWDRRGYEQYF
-,-,TRBJ2-2,TRBV2,TGTGCCAGCAGTGAAGTGGAAGGGGTTACCGGGGAGCTGTTTTTT,CASSEVEGVTGELFF
-,TRBD2,TRBJ2-3,TRBV28,TGTGCCAGCAGTTTAGGCGGGAGGAACACAGATACGCAGTATTTT,CASSLGGRNTDTQYF
-,-,TRBJ2-7,TRBV25-1,TGTGCCAGCAGTGAATTCGAACTCTACGAGCAGTACTTC,CASSEFELYEQYF
-,-,TRBJ1-2,TRBV19,TGTGCCAGTAGTATAGAGACGGGGAGGGGCACGCTCTATGGCTACACCTTC,CASSIETGRGTLYGYTF
-,-,TRBJ2-1,TRBV29-1,TGCAGCGTTGAAGGGGGTACCCCCTACAATGAGCAGTTCTTC,CSVEGGTPYNEQFF
-,-,TRBJ1-2,TRBV4-1,TGCGCCAGCAGCCAGGTGGTCTCTTCAGGGTATGGCTACACCTTC,CASSQVVSSGYGYTF
-,TRBD1,TRBJ1-2,TRBV6-4,TGTGCCAGCCCCCCAGGGGGTGATGGCTACACCTTC,CASPPGGDGYTF
-,-,TRBJ2-5,TRBV18,TGTGCCAGCTCACCTCGGAGAGCGCCCGGAGGGGAGACCCAGTACTTC,CASSPRRAPGGETQYF
-,-,TRBJ2-1,TRBV7-7,TGTGCCAGCAGCAGGGACACCAACAATGAGCAGTTCTTC,CASSRDTNNEQFF
-,TRBD2,TRBJ2-1,TRBV6-5,TGTGCCAGCAGCCTCCCTAGCGGGAGCGGTGAGCAGTTCTTC,CASSLPSGSGEQFF
-,TRBD2,TRBJ2-1,TRBV2,TGTGCCAGCACCGAACTTGGACTAGCGGGGAACAATGAGCAGTTCTTC,CASTELGLAGNNEQFF
-,-,TRBJ2-1,TRBV7-3,TGTGCCAGCAGCGGAAGACTGGGCAATGAGCAGTTCTTC,CASSGRLGNEQFF
-,-,TRBJ2-1,TRBV11-2,TGTGCCAGCAGCGACGAAAGGGGCAGCTCCTACAATGAGCAGTTCTTC,CASSDERGSSYNEQFF
once,TRBD1,TRBJ1-1,TRBV9,TGTGCCAGTGGACAGGGTAACATGAACACTGAAGCTTTCTTT,CASGQGNMNTEAFF
-,-,TRBJ1-1,TRBV28,TGTGCCAGCATCGGACAGCCTTATGAAGCTTTCTTT,CASIGQPYEAFF
once,-,TRBJ2-1,TRBV4-1,TGCGCCAGCAGCCAAGAGGGACTGTACCACAGCTCCTACAATGAGCAGTTCTTC,CASSQEGLYHSSYNEQFF
-,TRBD1,TRBJ2-5,TRBV2,TGTGCCAGCACCCGGGACAGCCAAGAGACCCAGTACTTC,CASTRDSQETQYF
-,TRBD2,TRBJ2-5,TRBV9,TGTGCCAGCAGTTTTAGCGGGGGGACGGAGACCCAGTACTTC,CASSFSGGTETQYF
-,TRBD1,TRBJ2-1,TRBV19,TGTGCCAGTAGTTTAGGAGCGGGACAGGGTCGGGATGAGCAGTTCTTC,CASSLGAGQGRDEQFF
-,-,TRBJ1-3,TRBV5-6,TGTGCCAGCAGCTTGAATCTCTTCGAATCTGGAAACACCATATATTTT,CASSLNLFESGNTIYF
-,-,TRBJ1-4,TRBV6-5,TGTGCCAGCAGTTACCGGGGTTCGCGCGAAAAACTGTTTTTT,CASSYRGSREKLFF
-,-,TRBJ2-1,TRBV13,TGTGCCAGCAGGGAGGCAAACAGAGGGTCCCGCTGGAATGAGCAGTTCTTC,CASREANRGSRWNEQFF
-,-,TRBJ2-5,TRBV21-1,TGTGCCAGCAGCAAAGCGCGGAAGTGGAGAGACCGACTGAGGGGGACCCAGTACTTC,CASSKARKWRDRLRGTQYF
-,-,TRBJ1-5,TRBV19,TGTGCCAGTAGTATAGTGCGGGGGGTAGAGGGACAGCCCCAGCATTTT,CASSIVRGVEGQPQHF
-,-,TRBJ2-5,TRBV2,TGTGCCAGCAGTGACAGGACACCCCAAGGGGAGACCCAGTACTTC,CASSDRTPQGETQYF
-,-,TRBJ2-7,TRBV28,TGTGCCAGCAGTCACACCGGGACAACTTCGGACGAGCAGTACTTC,CASSHTGTTSDEQYF
-,TRBD1,TRBJ2-3,TRBV7-9,TGTGCCAGCACCCCAGGGGGAGCAGGCAGCACAGATACGCAGTATTTT,CASTPGGAGSTDTQYF
-,-,TRBJ1-6,TRBV9,TGTGCCAGCAGCGTAGGCCCGGCAGGTTCACCCCTCCACTTT,CASSVGPAGSPLHF
-,-,TRBJ1-2,TRBV18,TGTGCCAGCTCACCACCAAAGTCAGGGGTTAACTATGGCTACACCTTC,CASSPPKSGVNYGYTF
-,-,TRBJ2-7,TRBV11-2,TGTGCCAGCAGCTTATCTGGGGCAGGGAGGGGGTACGAGCAGTACTTC,CASSLSGAGRGYEQYF
-,-,TRBJ1-3,TRBV5-1,TGCGCCAGCAGCTCCCGACAGTCCAACTCTGGAAACACCATATATTTT,CASSSRQSNSGNTIYF
-,-,TRBJ1-5,TRBV27,TGTGCCAGCAGTTTATCGGGGCCGGAGCCCCAGCATTTT,CASSLSGPEPQHF
-,-,TRBJ1-5,TRBV19,TGTGCCAGTAGTATAGCTTACAGCGGCAATCAGCCCCAGCATTTT,CASSIAYSGNQPQHF
-,TRBD1,TRBJ1-4,TRBV4-1,TGCGCCAGCAGCCAAGACTACAGGGGGCGTGAAAAACTGTTTTTT,CASSQDYRGREKLFF
medium-sized,TRBD2,TRBJ2-2,TRBV5-4,TGTGCCAGCAGACATGCTAGCGGGGGGGCCCCCGGGGAGCTGTTTTTT,CASRHASGGAPGELFF
-,-,TRBJ1-1,TRBV7-3,TGTGCCAGCAGCTTATCGGTGAACACTGAAGCTTTCTTT,CASSLSVNTEAFF
-,TRBD1,TRBJ1-1,TRBV30,TGTGCCTGGAAAAGGAGACAGGGGGGCACTGAAGCTTTCTTT,CAWKRRQGGTEAFF
-,TRBD1,TRBJ1-2,TRBV19,TGTGCCAGTAAGCTCCGGGACAGTAACTATGGCTACACCTTC,CASKLRDSNYGYTF
once,TRBD1,TRBJ1-2,TRBV28,TGTGCCAGCAGCCTCCAGACAGGGAACTATGGCTACACCTTC,CASSLQTGNYGYTF
-,-,TRBJ1-1,TRBV9,TGTGCCAGCAGCGTGGATAACGTTAGAACTGAAGCTTTCTTT,CASSVDNVRTEAFF
-,-,TRBJ1-3,TRBV18,TGTGCCACCACACAGAGCTCTGGAAACACCATATATTTT,CATTQSSGNTIYF